A selection of T cell receptor beta chains follows, all from one sample in a study of OX40 agonist ivuxolimab in advanced cancers. TCRdb's copy holds only in-frame clones and misses some; the assay was immunoSEQ multiplex PCR. The data hold about 67,000 clones, with more than 65% observed a single time. The sample was CD4+ or CD8+ T cells sorted from blood, taken in a trial of the OX40 agonist ivuxolimab. The receptors stem from an adult with an advanced solid tumor such as melanoma, head and neck, liver or kidney cancer. CDR3s include the opening cysteine and the closing phenylalanine or tryptophan. The D gene is left open where the match is weak. Clone size, where shown, is once, few, many, or a class for clones that have expanded.

size	V	J	D	CDR3	DNA
.	TRBV6-6	TRBJ1-6	TRBD1	CASSYGTANSPLHF	TGTGCCAGCAGTTACGGGACAGCTAATTCACCCCTCCACTTT
.	TRBV18	TRBJ2-3	.	CASSLNRDLAQYF	TGTGCCAGCTCACTCAACCGGGACTTGGCGCAGTATTTT
few	TRBV2	TRBJ1-4	.	CASLDEKLFF	TGTGCCAGCCTTGATGAAAAACTGTTTTTT
few	TRBV7-2	TRBJ2-1	.	CASSLLNNEQFF	TGTGCCAGCTCTCTCCTAAACAATGAGCAGTTCTTC
.	TRBV9	TRBJ2-3	TRBD2	CASSTSGGAVDTQYF	TGTGCCAGCAGCACTAGCGGGGGGGCGGTAGATACGCAGTATTTT
.	TRBV2	TRBJ2-3	.	CASRSDSTDTQYF	TGTGCCAGCAGATCGGACAGCACAGATACGCAGTATTTT
.	TRBV7-2	TRBJ2-3	.	CASSLNRATQYF	TGTGCCAGCAGCTTGAACAGGGCTACGCAGTATTTT
.	TRBV11-3	TRBJ2-2	.	CASSLTVANTGELFF	TGTGCCAGCAGCTTGACGGTAGCGAACACCGGGGAGCTGTTTTTT
.	TRBV5-1	TRBJ1-3	.	CASSLEVGRNTIYF	TGCGCCAGCAGCTTGGAGGTGGGCCGAAACACCATATATTTT
.	TRBV4-3	TRBJ2-1	.	CASSQDTNEQFF	TGCGCCAGCAGCCAAGATACCAATGAGCAGTTCTTC
few	TRBV19	TRBJ1-2	.	CASREQGPPSGYGYTF	TGTGCCAGTAGGGAACAAGGACCTCCTTCAGGGTATGGCTACACCTTC
.	TRBV27	TRBJ2-7	TRBD1	CASSLGTASYEQYF	TGTGCCAGCAGTTTAGGGACAGCCTCCTACGAGCAGTACTTC
.	TRBV19	TRBJ2-6	TRBD2	CASSRIPGLAGPSGANVLTF	TGTGCCAGTAGTAGGATACCGGGACTAGCGGGACCCTCTGGGGCCAACGTCCTGACTTTC
.	TRBV5-1	TRBJ1-1	.	CASSLEVRDRGTEAFF	TGCGCCAGCAGCTTGGAGGTAAGGGATAGAGGCACTGAAGCTTTCTTT
.	TRBV18	TRBJ1-3	.	CASSPLNPRVGQSIYF	TGTGCCAGCTCACCTTTGAATCCTCGGGTTGGGCAGTCCATATATTTT
.	TRBV7-2	TRBJ2-3	TRBD2	CASKRMGTTDTQYF	TGTGCCAGCAAAAGAATGGGGACTACAGATACACAGTATTTT
.	TRBV5-4	TRBJ2-7	TRBD1	CASSSARQGAYEQYF	TGTGCCAGCAGCTCCGCACGACAGGGGGCTTACGAGCAGTACTTC
.	TRBV7-2	TRBJ1-5	TRBD1	CASSPDRASGNQPQHF	TGTGCCAGCAGCCCCGACAGGGCGAGTGGCAATCAGCCCCAGCATTTT
.	TRBV7-9	TRBJ1-4	.	CASSLESLNEKLFF	TGTGCCAGCAGCTTAGAGTCATTAAATGAAAAACTGTTTTTT
.	TRBV28	TRBJ2-7	.	CASSLTGLLYEQYF	TGTGCCAGCTCGTTGACAGGCCTCCTCTACGAGCAGTACTTC
.	TRBV6-1	TRBJ1-5	.	CASSEGGGGQPQHF	TGTGCCAGCAGTGAAGGGGGCGGAGGTCAGCCCCAGCATTTT
.	TRBV19	TRBJ2-3	.	CASRQGTDTQYF	TGTGCCAGTAGGCAAGGCACAGATACGCAGTATTTT
.	TRBV28	TRBJ1-2	TRBD1	CASSPSGTGKNYGYTF	TGTGCCAGCAGTCCATCCGGGACAGGGAAAAACTATGGCTACACCTTC
.	TRBV5-5	TRBJ2-2	.	CASSSVLTGELFF	TGTGCCAGCAGCTCAGTACTGACCGGGGAGCTGTTTTTT
.	TRBV5-4	TRBJ2-7	TRBD2	CASSQSAGGSYEQYF	TGTGCCAGCAGCCAATCTGCGGGGGGCTCCTACGAGCAGTACTTC
.	TRBV27	TRBJ2-5	TRBD2	CASRASGRQETQYF	TGTGCCAGCAGGGCCAGCGGGAGACAAGAGACCCAGTACTTC
once	TRBV5-1	TRBJ1-4	.	CASSLSSQGPEKLFF	TGCGCCAGCAGCTTGTCGTCACAGGGTCCCGAAAAACTGTTTTTT
few	TRBV7-3	TRBJ2-2	.	CASSFDSGELFF	TGTGCCAGCAGCTTTGACTCGGGGGAGCTGTTTTTT
.	TRBV27	TRBJ2-2	.	CASSYYRVDGRTGELFF	TGTGCCAGCAGTTACTACAGGGTCGACGGGCGCACCGGGGAGCTGTTTTTT
.	TRBV25-1	TRBJ1-6	.	CASSERGEGVGGSPLHF	TGTGCCAGCAGTGAAAGGGGTGAAGGGGTAGGAGGTTCACCCCTCCACTTT
few	TRBV9	TRBJ1-6	.	CASSSSRDSYNSPLHF	TGTGCCAGCAGCTCCAGCCGTGACAGTTATAATTCACCCCTCCACTTT
.	TRBV15	TRBJ1-1	.	CATSTWRGADTEAFF	TGTGCCACCAGCACCTGGAGGGGGGCGGACACTGAAGCTTTCTTT
few	TRBV28	TRBJ1-5	.	CASNRQPQHF	TGTGCCAGCAACCGACAGCCCCAGCATTTT
.	TRBV18	TRBJ1-4	TRBD1	CASSTKGQGEEKLFF	TGTGCCAGCTCAACAAAGGGACAGGGAGAGGAAAAACTGTTTTTT
.	TRBV7-3	TRBJ2-2	.	CASRSGQMNTGELFF	TGTGCCAGCAGATCTGGACAGATGAACACCGGGGAGCTGTTTTTT
.	TRBV6-6	TRBJ1-2	.	CASRPRAGDNYGYTF	TGTGCCAGCAGGCCTCGGGCAGGGGATAACTATGGCTACACCTTC